The 3 T cell receptor beta chains presented below share a single source sample, sequenced in a study of early T cells in non-severe SARS-CoV-2 infection. TCRdb reprocessed the 5' RACE reads with MiXCR, giving one entry per CDR3 protein. This table holds about 100,000 distinct CDR3 sequences, under 15% found once. The sequencing input was whole blood. The receptor set was obtained from an adult who was a healthcare worker with PCR-confirmed SARS-CoV-2 infection or an uninfected control (not recorded which).

There are many counts of this clonotype. The rearrangement joins TRBV2 to TRBJ2-4; no firm D call. V lost 6 bases, J lost 0 bases, and 6 bases lay in between. The CDR3 contains 13 residues. Germline values: CDR1 SNHLY, CDR2 FYNNEI. In nucleotides, the CDR3 is TGTGCCAGCAGATCTTTAGCCAAAAACATTCAGTACTTC. Translated: CASRSLAKNIQYF. The full variable domain, in which reference TRBV2 and TRBJ2-4 provide the parts outside the CDR3, is EPEVTQTPSHQVTQMGQEVILRCVPISNHLYFYWYRQILGQKVEFLVSFYNNEISEKSEIFDDQFSVERPDGSNFTLKIRSTKLEDSAMYFCASRSLAKNIQYFGAGTRLSVL.

The V and J genes are TRBV20-1 and TRBJ2-3, with TRBD2 identical over 13 bases. The CDR3 is 17 amino acids. Germline trimming cut 0 bases from V and 3 bases from J; bases unmatched to any gene: 6. Germline CDR1 reads DFQATT; CDR2 reads SNEGSKA (reference sequence). The CDR3 region has the DNA TGCAGTGCTAGAGATGTCAGGACTAGCGGGGGAACAGATACGCAGTATTTT. Its translation: CSARDVRTSGGTDTQYF.

The sample holds a few counts of this clonotype. The V and J genes are TRBV7-3 and TRBJ2-7; 8 bases line up with TRBD2. This CDR3 comprises 15 residues. Germline V gives CDR1 SGHTA, CDR2 FQGTGA. V was pared by 6 bases and J by 3 bases, with 10 bases of the junction left unmatched. In nucleotides, the CDR3 is TGTGCCAGCAGTTTACGTAGCGGGACCCTCTACGAGCAGTACTTC. This codes for CASSLRSGTLYEQYF.